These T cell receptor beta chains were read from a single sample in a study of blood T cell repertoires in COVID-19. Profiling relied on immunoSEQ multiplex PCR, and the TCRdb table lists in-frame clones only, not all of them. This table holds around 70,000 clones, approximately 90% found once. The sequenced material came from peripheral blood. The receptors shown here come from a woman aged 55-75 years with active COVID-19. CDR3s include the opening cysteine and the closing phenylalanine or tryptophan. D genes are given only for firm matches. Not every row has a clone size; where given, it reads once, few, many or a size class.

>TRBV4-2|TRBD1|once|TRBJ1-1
CASSQRQGSATEAFF
TGTGCCAGCAGCCAACGACAGGGGTCGGCCACTGAAGCTTTCTTT
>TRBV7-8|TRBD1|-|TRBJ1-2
CASSFGQGSYTF
TGTGCCAGCAGCTTTGGACAGGGGAGCTACACCTTC
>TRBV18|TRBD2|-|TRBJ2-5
CASSRRTSDQETQYF
TGTGCCAGCTCAAGACGGACTAGCGATCAAGAGACCCAGTACTTC
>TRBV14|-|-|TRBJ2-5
CASSQLTGPLETQYF
TGTGCCAGCAGCCAGCTGACAGGTCCTCTGGAGACCCAGTACTTC
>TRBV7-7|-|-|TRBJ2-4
CASSLGGWALAKNIQYF
TGTGCCAGCAGCTTAGGAGGGTGGGCCCTAGCCAAAAACATTCAGTACTTC
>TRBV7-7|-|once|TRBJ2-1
CASSPSSGSNNEQFF
TGTGCTAGCAGCCCCAGTTCGGGTAGCAACAATGAGCAGTTCTTC
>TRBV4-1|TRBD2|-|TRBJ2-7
CASSQDRGGGDRQYF
TGCGCCAGCAGCCAAGATCGTGGGGGAGGGGACCGGCAGTACTTC
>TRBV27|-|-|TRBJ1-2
CASSLSTGYGYTF
TGTGCCAGCAGTTTATCGACAGGCTATGGCTACACCTTC
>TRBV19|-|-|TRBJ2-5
CASSIRVGPRGETQYF
TGTGCCAGTAGTATTCGGGTCGGTCCGCGGGGAGAGACCCAGTACTTC
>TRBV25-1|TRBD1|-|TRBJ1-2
CASRGDRGQEGYTF
TGTGCCAGCAGAGGAGACAGGGGGCAAGAAGGCTACACCTTC
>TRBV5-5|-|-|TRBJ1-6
CASSFDGRGVGSPLHF
TGTGCCAGCAGCTTTGATGGCAGGGGAGTAGGGTCACCCCTCCACTTT
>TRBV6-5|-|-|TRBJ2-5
CASDWRETQYF
TGTGCCAGCGACTGGAGGGAGACCCAGTACTTC
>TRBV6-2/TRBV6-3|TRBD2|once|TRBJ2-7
CASSFSPGRGGEQYF
TGTGCCAGCAGTTTTTCCCCGGGGAGGGGAGGCGAGCAGTACTTC
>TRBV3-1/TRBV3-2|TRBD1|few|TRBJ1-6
CASSLQTGWGSPLHF
TGTGCCAGCAGCCTTCAGACAGGGTGGGGTTCACCCCTCCACTTT
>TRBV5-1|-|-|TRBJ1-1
CASSGETEAFF
TGCGCCAGCAGCGGGGAGACTGAAGCTTTCTTT
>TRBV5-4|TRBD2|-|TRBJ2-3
CASSGGLAATDTQYF
TGTGCCAGCAGCGGAGGACTAGCGGCCACAGATACGCAGTATTTT
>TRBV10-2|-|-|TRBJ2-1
CASSRSGTGTSNEQFF
TGCGCCAGCAGTAGGTCCGGGACTGGGACGTCCAATGAGCAGTTCTTC
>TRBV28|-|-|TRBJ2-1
CASSSPGGQGGSYNEQFF
TGTGCCAGCAGCTCACCAGGTGGACAAGGTGGATCCTACAATGAGCAGTTCTTC
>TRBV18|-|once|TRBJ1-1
CASSPLEVGVATEAFF
TGTGCCAGCTCACCACTGGAGGTCGGGGTTGCGACTGAAGCTTTCTTT
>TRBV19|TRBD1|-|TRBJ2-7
CASSRDRGSRYEQYF
TGTGCCAGTAGTCGGGACAGGGGGTCGCGCTACGAGCAGTACTTC
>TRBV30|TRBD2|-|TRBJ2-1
CAWSVLAGDTSSYNEQFF
TGTGCCTGGAGTGTACTAGCGGGGGACACAAGCTCCTACAATGAGCAGTTCTTC
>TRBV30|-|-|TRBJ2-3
CAWSSGSTQYF
TGTGCCTGGAGTTCGGGGTCTACGCAGTATTTT
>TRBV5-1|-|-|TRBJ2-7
CASSGTSVDEQYF
TGCGCCAGCTCCGGGACTTCGGTGGACGAGCAGTACTTC
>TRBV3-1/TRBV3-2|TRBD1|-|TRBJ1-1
CASSLSVGLQGARMEAFF
TGTGCCAGCAGCCTCTCCGTGGGATTACAGGGGGCGCGCATGGAAGCTTTCTTT
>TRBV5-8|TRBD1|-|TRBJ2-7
CASSPGGWTGPEQYF
TGTGCCAGCAGCCCTGGGGGATGGACAGGACCGGAGCAGTACTTC
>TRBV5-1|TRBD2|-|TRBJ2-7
CASSLVASGRAGEQYF
TGCGCCAGCAGCTTGGTAGCTAGCGGGAGGGCGGGGGAGCAGTACTTC
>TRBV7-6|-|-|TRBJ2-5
CASSPRPPGETQYF
TGTGCCAGCAGCCCCCGGCCCCCAGGGGAGACCCAGTACTTC
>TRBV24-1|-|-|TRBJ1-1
CATSDRGGAEAFF
TGTGCCACCAGTGACCGAGGGGGTGCTGAAGCTTTCTTT
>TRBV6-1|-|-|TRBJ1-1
CASSERRRNTEAFF
TGTGCCAGCAGTGAACGGCGGAGGAACACTGAAGCTTTCTTT
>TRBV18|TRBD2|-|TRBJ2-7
CASSLGLAEVEQYF
TGTGCCAGCTCACTCGGACTAGCGGAGGTGGAGCAGTACTTC
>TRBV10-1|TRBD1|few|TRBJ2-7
CASRRDRNYIYEQYF
TGCGCCAGCAGAAGGGACAGGAATTACATCTACGAGCAGTACTTC
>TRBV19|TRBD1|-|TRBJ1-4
CASRDRGRSEKLFF
TGTGCCAGTCGGGACAGGGGACGGAGCGAAAAACTGTTTTTT
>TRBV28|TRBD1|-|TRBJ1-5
CASSGDSNQPQHF
TGTGCCAGCAGCGGGGACAGTAATCAGCCCCAGCATTTT